A single sample is the source of the 5 T cell receptor beta chains below, sequenced in a study of regulatory T cells in long-lasting Graves disease. Indicated time point: persistent/refractory GD, antithyroid drugs over 5 years with positive TRAb. TCR sequences were obtained from RNA taken from PBMCs. Building the TCR beta libraries relied on iRepertoire HTBI primers, and CDR3 regions underwent Arm-PCR. MiXCR, applied by TCRdb to the multiplex PCR reads, yields one record per CDR3 protein. This sample has hundreds of thousands of distinct CDR3 sequences, with less than 25% found just once. Sequencing used peripheral blood mononuclear cells (PBMCs), obtained when the disease was refractory, from a patient treated with antithyroid drugs. Every receptor here comes from a female donor with Graves disease.

This clonotype was picked up a small number of times. The V gene is TRBV5-8, the J gene TRBJ2-7; no reliable D call. Germline V CDR1 and CDR2: SGHTS, YDEGEE. V lost 2 bases and J lost 5, with 17 bases in between. The CDR3 totals 15 residues. CDR3 protein: CASSLMGYPPDEQYF. CDR3 nucleotide sequence: TGTGCCAGCAGCTTAATGGGGTACCCCCCCGACGAGCAGTACTTC. Full variable domain (remainder filled in from reference TRBV5-8 and TRBJ2-7): EAGVTQSPTHLIKTRGQQATLRCSPISGHTSVYWYQQALGLGLQFLLWYDEGEERNRGNFPPRFSGRQFPNYSSELNVNALELEDSALYLCASSLMGYPPDEQYFGPGTRLTVT.

The chain combines TRBV12-3 or TRBV12-4 with TRBJ1-1; 7 bases align to TRBD1. There are 15 residues in the CDR3. Trimming removed 6 bases from V and 5 bases from J; junction bases left unmatched: 12. The CDR3: CASSPDRARNTEAFF. In nucleotides, the CDR3 is TGTGCCAGCAGCCCCGACAGGGCGAGGAATACTGAAGCTTTCTTT.

This clonotype was detected only a few times. J is TRBJ1-6 and V is TRBV14, with D possibly matching TRBD1 (6 bases). The length of the CDR3 is 15 residues. Germline V gene sequence: CDR1 SGHDN, CDR2 FVKESK. V lost 1 base and J 4 bases, leaving 8 bases between the germline ends. The CDR3 spells CASSQGTAYNSPLHF. Written as DNA, the CDR3 is TGTGCCAGCAGCCAAGGGACAGCATATAATTCACCCCTCCACTTT.

This clonotype was seen at least ten times. The rearrangement uses TRBV30 and TRBJ2-5; the match to TRBD1 covers 8 bases. V trimming: 0 bases; J trimming: 5 bases; junction bases outside the gene matches: 8. Germline CDR1 reads GTSNPN; CDR2 reads SVGIG (reference sequence). This CDR3 has 15 amino acids. The CDR3 reads CAWSVSTGGGETQYF. Here the CDR3 DNA reads TGTGCCTGGAGTGTATCCACAGGGGGTGGTGAGACCCAGTACTTC.

This clonotype was seen only a few times. The chain joins TRBV14 to TRBJ1-1; D is ambiguous. Trimming cost V 4 bases and J 4 bases, with 13 bases left between them. Germline values: CDR1 SGHDN, CDR2 FVKESK. The CDR3 spans 14 residues. As DNA, the CDR3 is TGTGCCAGCAGCCCTTCCATAGATATCACTGAAGCTTTCTTT. This codes for CASSPSIDITEAFF.